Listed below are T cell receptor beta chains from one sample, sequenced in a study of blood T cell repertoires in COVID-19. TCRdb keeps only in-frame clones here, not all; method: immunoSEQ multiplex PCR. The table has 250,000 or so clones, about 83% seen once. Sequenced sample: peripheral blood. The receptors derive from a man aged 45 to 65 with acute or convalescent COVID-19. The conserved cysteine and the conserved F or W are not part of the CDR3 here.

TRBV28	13	ASSSLQASGNTIY
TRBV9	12	ASSVGAFGNTIY
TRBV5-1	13	ASSLGGTAYSEAF
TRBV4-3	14	ASSQVTGTMGTEAF
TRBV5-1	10	ASSPGSYEQY
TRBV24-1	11	ATSETGGQPQH
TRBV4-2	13	ASSRGTSSSYEQY
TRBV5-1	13	ASSIGTAHRGELF
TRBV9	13	ASSVVLAGGGEQY
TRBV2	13	ASRWSGGAGETQY
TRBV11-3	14	ASSLGAGVPYNEQF
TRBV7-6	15	ASSSLPGTYSYNEQF
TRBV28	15	ASSSTVTLLENTEAF
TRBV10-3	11	AIGGAGDYGYT
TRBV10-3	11	AITGGGYSPLH
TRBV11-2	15	ASSPTVLADNYNEQF
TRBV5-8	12	ASSSGLAGKEQY
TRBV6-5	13	ASSGGQGLNSPLH
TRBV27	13	ASSLAGGDTYGYT
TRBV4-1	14	ASSQDIGTTNYGYT
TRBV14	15	ASSQGGYGPRGYEQY
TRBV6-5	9	ASSTGDREY
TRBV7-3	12	ASSSGLAGGEQF
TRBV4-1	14	ASSLTGLAGVETQY
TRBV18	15	ASSPQPGLAGVDTQY
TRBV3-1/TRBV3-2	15	ASSQAGTGRREQPQH
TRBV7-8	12	ASTRQGRDSPLH
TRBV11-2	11	ASSLISGETQY
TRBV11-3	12	ASSRRDRDYEQY
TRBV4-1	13	ASSPGTGSNQPQH
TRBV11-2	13	ASSPQGARTGELF
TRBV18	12	ASSPPNGGDEQF
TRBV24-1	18	ATSESDRGRMDPGTDTQY
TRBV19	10	ASSIVRSEAF
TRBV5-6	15	ASSPRTSGYSYNEQF